These 17 T cell receptor beta chains share one sample of origin, sequenced in a study of response to subunit inactivated influenza vaccine. Using its own MiXCR run on the RT-PCR reads, TCRdb lists one record per CDR3 protein. The sample lists fewer than 600,000 distinct CDR3 sequences, roughly 7.6% occurring once. Source: PBMCs from blood, taken around 25 months after vaccination. Receptors originate from a man aged 45 to 75 who received an inactivated influenza vaccine.

This clonotype has just a few counts. V usage is TRBV27 and J usage is TRBJ1-1; D is perhaps TRBD1 (6 bases). In germline, CDR1 is MNHEY, CDR2 SMNVEV (reference sequence). The length of the CDR3 is 14 residues. V gave up 3 bases and J gave up 4 bases, with 12 bases separating them. The CDR3 DNA follows: TGTGCCAGCAGTTTGCGGGCAGGGGTCACTGAAGCTTTCTTT. It codes for CASSLRAGVTEAFF.

This sequence joins TRBV5-6 and TRBJ2-7; D may correspond to TRBD1 or TRBD2 (5 bases each). The V end lost 5 bases, the J end lost 7 bases, and 19 bases lay between the germline ends. Germline V gene data show CDR1 as SGHDT and CDR2 as YYEEEE. The CDR3 loop spans 14 amino acids. The CDR3 spells CASSLRDGLREQYF. CDR3 sequence (DNA): TGTGCCAGCAGTCTTCGGGACGGACTTCGGGAGCAGTACTTC.

The chain has TRBV29-1 and TRBJ2-3; no clear D. In germline, CDR1 is SQVTM, CDR2 ANQGSEA. This CDR3 has 13 residues. The germline V and J ends were trimmed by 7 bases and 3 bases, with 14 bases remaining between them. The CDR3 DNA reads as TGCAGCGACTTGAGGTTGGGGACAGATACGCAGTATTTT. Amino acid sequence: CSDLRLGTDTQYF.

This clonotype was recorded at least ten times. This rearrangement joins TRBV7-2 to TRBJ1-1; TRBD1 matches 7 bases. Germline V gene data show CDR1 as SGHTA and CDR2 as FQGNSA. The CDR3 covers 13 residues. The V and J ends lost 8 bases and 0 bases, in that order; junction bases with no gene match: 3. The CDR3 protein is CASGGQLNTEAFF. CDR3 DNA sequence: TGTGCCAGCGGGGGACAGTTGAACACTGAAGCTTTCTTT.

This clonotype appeared many times. The gene calls are TRBV24-1 and TRBJ2-3; 8 bases are a match to TRBD1. In germline, CDR1 is KGHDR, CDR2 SFDVKD. The length of the CDR3 is 14 residues. V trimming: 9 bases; J trimming: 6 bases; junction bases outside the gene matches: 10. CDR3 nucleotides: TGTGCCACCGGGAGGACAGGGTTGGCCGATACGCAGTATTTT. Translated: CATGRTGLADTQYF.

This clonotype was observed a few times. The CDR3 loop reads CASSLKGAPFGNEQFF. The CDR3 DNA reads as TGTGCCAGCAGCTTAAAAGGGGCTCCCTTTGGCAATGAGCAGTTCTTC. The gene calls are TRBV7-9 and TRBJ2-1, with D tentatively TRBD1 (5 bases). The CDR3 runs 16 residues. Germline CDR1 reads SEHNR; CDR2 reads FQNEAQ (reference sequence). V was clipped by 2 bases and J by 6 bases, with 17 bases between them.

This clonotype showed up just a few times. The J gene is TRBJ2-7, the V gene TRBV4-3; weak D call: TRBD2 (5 bases). Trimming took 0 bases from V and 3 from J, leaving 9 bases between them. From germline, CDR1 is LGHNA and CDR2 YSLEER. The CDR3 runs to 14 residues. CDR3 region: CASSQDWRSYEQYF. The CDR3 DNA reads as TGCGCCAGCAGCCAAGATTGGAGGAGCTACGAGCAGTACTTC.

This clonotype was counted between two and nine times. V and J are TRBV14 and TRBJ2-2; the match to TRBD2 covers 8 bases. Germline V gene sequence: CDR1 SGHDN, CDR2 FVKESK. CDR3 length: 16 amino acids. V lost 4 bases, J lost 0 bases, and 4 bases stayed unmatched. The DNA of the CDR3 is TGTGCCAGCAGCCGCCGGGAGGGAGCGAACACCGGGGAGCTGTTTTTT. This sequence encodes CASSRREGANTGELFF.

This clonotype was counted ten times or more. The chain uses TRBV12-3 or TRBV12-4 and TRBJ2-2; D may be TRBD2 (5 bases). Trimming left V 10 bases short and J 2 bases short, with 11 bases between. The length of the CDR3 is 13 residues. CDR3 coding DNA: TGTGCCACCCGGACGGGAAACACCGGGGAGCTGTTTTTT. Translation: CATRTGNTGELFF.

The chain carries TRBV5-1 and TRBJ2-7; D not resolved. Trimming removed 2 bases from V and 1 base from J, with 13 bases in between. Germline V CDR1 and CDR2: SGHRS, YFSETQ. The CDR3 contains 15 residues. CDR3 coding DNA: TGCGCCAGCAGCTTCCGCCCGGACGGGTCCTACGAGCAGTACTTC. This codes for CASSFRPDGSYEQYF.

Only a few counts were recorded for this clonotype. The rearrangement joins TRBV29-1 to TRBJ1-2, with D possibly being TRBD1 (6 bases). The CDR3 runs 13 residues. CDR1 is SQVTM, CDR2 ANQGSEA, per germline. V lost 7 bases, J lost 3 bases, and 15 bases lay in between. Here the CDR3 reads CSAKRQAHYGYTF. CDR3 sequence (DNA): TGCAGCGCCAAAAGACAGGCCCACTATGGCTACACCTTC.

This clonotype was observed many times. The chain joins TRBV10-3 to TRBJ2-1; 11 bases line up with TRBD2. The CDR3 covers 15 residues. Trimming cost V 6 bases and J 5 bases; bases outside gene matches: 6. Germline V gene lookup returns CDR1 ENHRY and CDR2 SYGVKD. The chain's CDR3 is CAIRWGTSGNNEQFF. In DNA form, the CDR3 reads TGTGCCATCAGATGGGGGACTAGCGGCAACAATGAGCAGTTCTTC.

This clonotype was seen more than once but under ten times. V and J are TRBV5-1 and TRBJ2-3; 13 nucleotides agree with TRBD2. The CDR3 sequence is 16 residues long. V lost 4 bases, J lost 3 bases, and 5 bases stayed unmatched. CDR1 and CDR2 (germline): SGHRS, YFSETQ. The DNA of the CDR3 is TGCGCCAGCAGCGCCGGACTAGCGGGAGCGACAGATACGCAGTATTTT. The encoded protein is CASSAGLAGATDTQYF.

CDR3 DNA sequence: TGCGCCAGCAGCCAAGGTGGAGTCGCGAACACCGGGGAGCTGTTTTTT. The encoded protein is CASSQGGVANTGELFF. The rearrangement uses TRBV4-1 and TRBJ2-2; D not certain. CDR1 MGHRA and CDR2 YSYEKL come from the germline V gene. This CDR3 contains 16 residues. Trimming cost V 1 base and J 0 bases, with 9 bases left between them.

This clonotype was detected a few times. V and J are TRBV7-9 and TRBJ1-1; 7 bases are a match to TRBD1. The CDR3 spans 14 residues. Trimming removed 4 bases from V and 5 bases from J; junction bases left unmatched: 7. Germline lookup yields CDR1 SEHNR and CDR2 FQNEAQ (reference sequence). CDR3 coding DNA: TGTGCCAGCAGCTACAGGGGAAGCGAAACTGAAGCTTTCTTT. It translates to CASSYRGSETEAFF.

The J gene is TRBJ2-7, the V gene TRBV5-1; D gene unclear. V was clipped by 7 bases and J by 2 bases, with 13 bases between them. CDR3 length: 13 residues. CDR1 and CDR2 from the germline V gene are SGHRS and YFSETQ. The CDR3 DNA reads as TGCGCCAGCGCAAAAGAAGGGCCCTACGAGCAGTACTTC. Translated, it gives CASAKEGPYEQYF.

The chain joins TRBV27 to TRBJ2-4; no firm D call. This CDR3 has 13 amino acids. V was cut by 3 bases and J by 5 bases, with 8 bases left in between. Per germline, CDR1 MNHEY and CDR2 SMNVEV (reference sequence). The CDR3 here is CASSFGRENIQYF. The CDR3 region has the DNA TGTGCCAGCAGTTTTGGCAGAGAAAACATTCAGTACTTC.